This record covers a single TCR beta chain. Participants were aged about 18 to 100 years from roughly 25 US areas. Assignment of participants to cohorts was predicated upon participant-reported clinical history. This sample was included in a study of blood T cell repertoires in COVID-19. In the study overall: From T cells, B-cell-depleted T cells, or PBMCs came the material, which was cDNA or gDNA.

Germline V gene sequence: CDR1 SGHAT, CDR2 FQNNGV. The V gene end was trimmed by 5 bases and the J gene end by 8 bases; junction bases not matched to a gene: 16. The CDR3 consists of 17 residues. TCRdb keeps only in-frame clones here, not all; method: immunoSEQ multiplex PCR. The data contain 350,000 to 400,000 clones, approximately 89% of them seen just once; the ten biggest clones take up about 1.7%. This rearrangement joins TRBV11-2 to TRBJ2-3; the match to TRBD2 covers 10 bases. The sequenced sample consisted of PBMCs or T cells enriched from blood (not recorded which). This TCR was recovered from a woman under 40 who had recovered from COVID-19. CDR3 loop: CASSPLGLAGEGGTQYF. DNA of the CDR3: TGTGCCAGCAGCCCCCTTGGCCTAGCGGGAGAGGGGGGTACGCAGTATTTT.